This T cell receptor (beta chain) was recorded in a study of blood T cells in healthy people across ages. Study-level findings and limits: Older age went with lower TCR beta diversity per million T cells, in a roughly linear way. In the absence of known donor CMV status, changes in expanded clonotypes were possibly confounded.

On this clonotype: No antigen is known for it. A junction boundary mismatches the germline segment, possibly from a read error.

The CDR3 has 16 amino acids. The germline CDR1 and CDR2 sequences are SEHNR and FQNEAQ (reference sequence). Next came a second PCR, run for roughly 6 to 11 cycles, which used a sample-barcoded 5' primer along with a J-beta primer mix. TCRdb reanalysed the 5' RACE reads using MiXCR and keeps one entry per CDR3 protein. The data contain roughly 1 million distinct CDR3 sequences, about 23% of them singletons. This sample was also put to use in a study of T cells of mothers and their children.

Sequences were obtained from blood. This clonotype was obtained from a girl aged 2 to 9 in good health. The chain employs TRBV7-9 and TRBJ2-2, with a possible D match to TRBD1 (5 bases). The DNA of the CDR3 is TGTGCCAGTAGCTTAGTTGGGGCAGCGAACACCGGGGAGCTGTTTTTT. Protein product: CASSLVGAANTGELFF.